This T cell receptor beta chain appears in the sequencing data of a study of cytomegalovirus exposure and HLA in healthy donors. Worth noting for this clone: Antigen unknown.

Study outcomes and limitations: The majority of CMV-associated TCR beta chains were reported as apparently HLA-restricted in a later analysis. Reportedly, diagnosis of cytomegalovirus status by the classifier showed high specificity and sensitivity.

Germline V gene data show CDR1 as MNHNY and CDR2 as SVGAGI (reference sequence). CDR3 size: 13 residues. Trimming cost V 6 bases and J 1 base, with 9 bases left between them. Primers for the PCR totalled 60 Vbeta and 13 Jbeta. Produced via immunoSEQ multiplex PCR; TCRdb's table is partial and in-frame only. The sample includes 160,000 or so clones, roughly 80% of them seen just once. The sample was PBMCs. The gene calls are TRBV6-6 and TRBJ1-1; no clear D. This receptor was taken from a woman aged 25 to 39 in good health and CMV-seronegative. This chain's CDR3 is CASSQPGNTEAFF. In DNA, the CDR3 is TGTGCCAGCAGCCAGCCGGGGAACACTGAAGCTTTCTTT.